This T cell receptor beta chain is from a study of T cells in localized non-small cell lung cancer. Study results and caveats: Uninvolved adjacent lung, not tumor, had the highest T cell clonality. Multi-region tumor sequencing was not done, so intratumor heterogeneity could not be excluded. Researchers found a median approximately 57 of the top 100 tumor clones in adjacent lung. Elevated circulating T cell density in blood was associated with longer overall survival.

A remark on this clone: The antigen remains unidentified.

After removal of 5 bases from V and 2 bases from J, the junction contained 6 bases not matched to a gene. The germline V gene has CDR1 SGHAT and CDR2 FQDESV (reference sequence). CDR3 size: 15 residues. Assay: immunoSEQ multiplex PCR; the TCRdb copy retains only in-frame clones and omits some. The table records roughly 17,000 clones, about 83% of them present only once. This clonotype was obtained from a female donor over 55 with stage I lung adenocarcinoma. The chain combines TRBV11-1 with TRBJ2-5; 9 bases align to TRBD1. This material consisted of peripheral blood, taken before any cancer treatment. The DNA for the CDR3 is TGTGCCAGCAGCCTAGGGACAGGGTATCAAGAGACCCAGTACTTC. Encoded protein: CASSLGTGYQETQYF.